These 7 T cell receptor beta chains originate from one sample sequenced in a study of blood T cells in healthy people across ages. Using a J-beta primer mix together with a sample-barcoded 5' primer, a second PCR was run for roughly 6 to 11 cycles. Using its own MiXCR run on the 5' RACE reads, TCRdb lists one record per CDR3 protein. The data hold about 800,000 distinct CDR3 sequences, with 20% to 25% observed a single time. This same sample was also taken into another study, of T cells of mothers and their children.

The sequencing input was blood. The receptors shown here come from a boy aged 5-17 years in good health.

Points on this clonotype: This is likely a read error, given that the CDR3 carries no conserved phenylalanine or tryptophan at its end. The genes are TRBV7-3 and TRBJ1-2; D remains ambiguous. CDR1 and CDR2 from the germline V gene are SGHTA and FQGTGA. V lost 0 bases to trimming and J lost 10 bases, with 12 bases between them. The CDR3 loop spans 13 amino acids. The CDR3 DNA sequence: TGTGCCAGCAGCTTAACAGGGATGGGTGACTACACCTTA. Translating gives CASSLTGMGDYTL.

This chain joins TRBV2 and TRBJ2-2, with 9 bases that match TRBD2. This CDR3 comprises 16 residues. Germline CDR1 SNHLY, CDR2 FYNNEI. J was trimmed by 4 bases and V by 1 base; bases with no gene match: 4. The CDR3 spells CASSEGPSGTTGELFF. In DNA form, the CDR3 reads TGTGCCAGCAGTGAAGGGCCTAGCGGGACCACCGGGGAGCTGTTTTTT.

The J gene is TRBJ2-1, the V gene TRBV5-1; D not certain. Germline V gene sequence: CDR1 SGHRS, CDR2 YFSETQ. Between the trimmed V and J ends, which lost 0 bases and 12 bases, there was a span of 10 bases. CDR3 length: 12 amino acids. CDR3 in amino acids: CASSLDSLRQFF. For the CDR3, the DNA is TGCGCCAGCAGCTTGGATTCACTAAGGCAGTTCTTC.

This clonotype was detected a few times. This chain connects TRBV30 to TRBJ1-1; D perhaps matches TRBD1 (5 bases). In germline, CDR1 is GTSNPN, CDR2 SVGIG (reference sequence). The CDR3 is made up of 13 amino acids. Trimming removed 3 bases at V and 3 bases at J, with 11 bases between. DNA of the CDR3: TGTGCCTGGAGAAGACGGGGCGACACTGAAGCTTTCTTT. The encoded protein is CAWRRRGDTEAFF.

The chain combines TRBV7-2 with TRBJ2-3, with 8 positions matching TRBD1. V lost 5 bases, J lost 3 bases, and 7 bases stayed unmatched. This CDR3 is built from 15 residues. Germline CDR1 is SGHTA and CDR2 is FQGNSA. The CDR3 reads CASSPNRQGTDTQYF. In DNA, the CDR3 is TGTGCCAGCAGCCCTAATCGACAGGGGACAGATACGCAGTATTTT.

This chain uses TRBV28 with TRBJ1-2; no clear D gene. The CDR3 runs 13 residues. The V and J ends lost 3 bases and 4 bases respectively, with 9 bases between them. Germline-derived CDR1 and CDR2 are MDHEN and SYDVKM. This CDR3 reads CASSFPDVYGYTF. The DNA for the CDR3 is TGTGCCAGCAGTTTCCCGGATGTCTATGGCTACACCTTC.

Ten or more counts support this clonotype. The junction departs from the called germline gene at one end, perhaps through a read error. The CDR3 spells CASSLVAGGYEQYF. The DNA of the CDR3 is TGTGCCAGCAGCTTAGTAGCGGGAGGCTACGAGCAGTACTTC. The chain has TRBV5-1 and TRBJ2-7; the match to TRBD2 covers 10 bases. From germline, CDR1 is SGHRS and CDR2 YFSETQ. CDR3 length equals 14 residues. Complete variable domain (other parts from reference TRBV5-1 and TRBJ2-7): KAGVTQTPRYLIKTRGQQVTLSCSPISGHRSVSWYQQTPGQGLQFLFEYFSETQRNKGNFPGRFSGRQFSNSRSEMNVSTLELGDSALYLCASSLVAGGYEQYFGPGTRLTVT.